Each of the 2 T cell receptor beta chains below was sequenced from the same sample in a study of OX40 agonist ivuxolimab in advanced cancers. The assay was immunoSEQ multiplex PCR, and TCRdb's table has in-frame clones only and misses some. Altogether about 69,000 clones are present, approximately 90% being singletons, with the ten largest covering approximately 2.6%. The sequences come from CD4+ or CD8+ T cells sorted from blood, collected in a trial of the OX40 agonist ivuxolimab. These receptors all stem from an adult with an advanced solid tumor such as melanoma, head and neck, liver or kidney cancer.

The chain has TRBV2 and TRBJ1-1, with D hard to call. Germline CDR1 SNHLY, CDR2 FYNNEI. The V gene lost 2 bases and the J gene lost 0 bases, with 4 bases spanning the gap. This CDR3 is built from 13 residues. CDR3 coding DNA: TGTGCCAGCAGTGAAAGATTGAACACTGAAGCTTTCTTT. This encodes CASSERLNTEAFF.

This chain uses TRBV7-3 with TRBJ2-1; 7 bases match TRBD2. With V trimmed by 3 bases and J by 3 bases, 5 bases remained unmatched. The CDR3 totals 15 residues. Germline V gene lookup returns CDR1 SGHTA and CDR2 FQGTGA. The CDR3 loop reads CASSFQGGSYNEQFF. The CDR3 region has the DNA TGTGCCAGCAGCTTCCAGGGCGGGAGCTACAATGAGCAGTTCTTC.